This TCR beta chain was sequenced for a study of blood T cell repertoires in COVID-19. The CDR3 runs 14 residues. J lost 0 bases, V lost 4 bases, and 2 bases had no gene match. CDR1 and CDR2 from the germline V gene are SGHVS and FNYEAQ. Authors' data handling: Amplification from reference gene primers served as the basis for estimated nucleated cell counts. Repertoires were generated with immunoSEQ multiplex PCR, while TCRdb's copy carries only in-frame clones and drops some. V, J and clone size are those of that table, while D and trimming were read from the DNA. The sample consists of approximately 280,000 clones, almost 85% of them appearing once.

The sequence was obtained from a man aged 45-60 years with active or convalescent COVID-19. Sequenced input: peripheral blood. The rearrangement uses TRBV7-6 and TRBJ2-7, with 8 positions matching TRBD2. As DNA, the CDR3 is TGTGCCAGCAGCTCCGGGACTAGCTCCTACGAGCAGTACTTC. Encoded protein: CASSSGTSSYEQYF.